This section outlines one TCR beta chain sequence together with its context. The CDR3 has 14 amino acids. V was shortened by 1 base and J by 7 bases, with 13 bases between the two germline ends. Looked up from germline, CDR1 is SEHNR and CDR2 is FQNEAQ (reference sequence). The entry originates in a study of CD8 T cells in Susac syndrome. Random-hexamer reverse transcription was applied to roughly 0.5 to 1 ug RNA. TCRdb reprocessed the immunoSEQ multiplex PCR reads with MiXCR, giving one entry per CDR3 protein. Of 120,000 or so distinct CDR3 sequences listed, 85% to 95% are singletons. The sequence was obtained from a human donor with multiple sclerosis. The J gene is TRBJ1-1, the V gene TRBV7-9, with D unclear. What was sequenced was CD4+ T cells from PBMCs. In DNA form, the CDR3 reads TGTGCCAGCAGCTTAGAGAAGGGTTGGAGTGAAGCTTTCTTT. Translation: CASSLEKGWSEAFF. Using reference TRBV7-9 and TRBJ1-1 for the parts outside the CDR3, the full variable domain is DTGVSQNPRHKITKRGQNVTFRCDPISEHNRLYWYRQTLGQGPEFLTYFQNEAQLEKSRLLSDRFSAERPKGSFSTLEIQRTEQGDSAMYLCASSLEKGWSEAFFGQGTRLTVV.